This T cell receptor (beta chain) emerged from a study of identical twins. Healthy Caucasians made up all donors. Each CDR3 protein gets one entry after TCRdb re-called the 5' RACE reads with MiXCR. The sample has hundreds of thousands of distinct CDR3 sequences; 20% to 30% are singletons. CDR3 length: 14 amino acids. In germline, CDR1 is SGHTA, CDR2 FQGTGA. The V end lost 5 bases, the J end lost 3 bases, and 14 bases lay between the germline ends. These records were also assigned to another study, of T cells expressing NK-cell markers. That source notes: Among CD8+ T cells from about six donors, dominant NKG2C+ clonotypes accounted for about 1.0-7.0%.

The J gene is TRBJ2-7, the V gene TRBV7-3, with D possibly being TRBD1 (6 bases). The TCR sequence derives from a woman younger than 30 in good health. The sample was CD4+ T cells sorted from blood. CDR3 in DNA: TGTGCCAGCAGCCCCTCAGGGGATCTCTACGAGCAGTACTTC. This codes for CASSPSGDLYEQYF.